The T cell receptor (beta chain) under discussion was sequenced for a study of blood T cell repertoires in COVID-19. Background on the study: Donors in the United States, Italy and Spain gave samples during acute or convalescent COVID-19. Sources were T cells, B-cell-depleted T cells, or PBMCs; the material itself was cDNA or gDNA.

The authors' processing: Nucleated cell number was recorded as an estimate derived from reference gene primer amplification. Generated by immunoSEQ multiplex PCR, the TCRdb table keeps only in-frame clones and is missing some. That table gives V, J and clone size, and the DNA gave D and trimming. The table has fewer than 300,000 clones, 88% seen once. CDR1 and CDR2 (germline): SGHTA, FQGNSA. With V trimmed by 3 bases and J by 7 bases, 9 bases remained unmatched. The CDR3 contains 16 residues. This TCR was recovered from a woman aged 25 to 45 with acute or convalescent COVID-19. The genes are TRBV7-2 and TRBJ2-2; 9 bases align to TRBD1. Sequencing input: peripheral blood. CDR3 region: CASSLTDRGVGGELFF. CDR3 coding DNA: TGTGCCAGCAGCTTGACGGACAGGGGTGTCGGCGGGGAGCTGTTTTTT.